The present T cell receptor (beta chain) was sequenced within a study of T cell responses to AZD1222 COVID-19 vaccine. Repertoires were generated with immunoSEQ multiplex PCR, while TCRdb's copy carries only in-frame clones and drops some. This sample has approximately 100,000 clones, with roughly nine tenths found just once. This CDR3 has 12 residues. CDR1 SGHTA and CDR2 FQGTGA come from the germline V gene. Deletions cut 10 bases from V and 4 bases from J, with 13 bases between. This clone is a singleton in its sample. The source material was peripheral blood, sampled on day 0 of AZD1222 vaccination. This clonotype was sampled from an adult in good health. The gene calls are TRBV7-3 and TRBJ2-5, with D unresolved. CDR3 protein: CATYGQRETQYF. CDR3 DNA: TGTGCCACCTATGGGCAGAGAGAGACCCAGTACTTC.